This T cell receptor beta chain emerged from a study of regulatory T cells in long-lasting Graves disease. Study-wide background: Those with persistent Graves' disease had received antithyroid drugs for over 5 years with positive TSH receptor antibodies.

This clonotype was seen once. Antigen specificity is unknown. Study results and caveats: Patients with persistent Graves' had lower TCR diversity than newly diagnosed patients. Preferential use of TRBV28, TRBJ1-2 and TRBJ2-5 was seen in persistent disease. Persistent patients shared about 3,000 public clonotypes among themselves. Newly diagnosed patients shared fewer, at under 1,000.

Time point here: persistent/refractory GD, antithyroid drugs over 5 years with positive TRAb. The TCR library was prepared using RNA isolated from PBMCs. With 9 bases clipped from V and 4 bases from J, the junction kept 8 bases outside the gene matches. CDR3 length: 13 amino acids. The authors built TCR beta libraries using iRepertoire HTBI primers and Arm-PCR of CDR3 regions. In TCRdb, the multiplex PCR reads were re-called with MiXCR into one record per CDR3 protein. The sample has more than 650,000 distinct CDR3 sequences, around 30% seen once. Sequenced here: peripheral blood mononuclear cells (PBMCs), sampled when the disease was refractory, from a patient treated with antithyroid drugs. J is TRBJ1-2 and V is TRBV12-3 or TRBV12-4; 7 bases fit TRBD1. The clonotype originates from a female donor with Graves disease. The chain's CDR3 is CASGQAPIYGYTF. Here the CDR3 DNA reads TGTGCCAGTGGACAGGCGCCTATCTATGGCTACACCTTC.